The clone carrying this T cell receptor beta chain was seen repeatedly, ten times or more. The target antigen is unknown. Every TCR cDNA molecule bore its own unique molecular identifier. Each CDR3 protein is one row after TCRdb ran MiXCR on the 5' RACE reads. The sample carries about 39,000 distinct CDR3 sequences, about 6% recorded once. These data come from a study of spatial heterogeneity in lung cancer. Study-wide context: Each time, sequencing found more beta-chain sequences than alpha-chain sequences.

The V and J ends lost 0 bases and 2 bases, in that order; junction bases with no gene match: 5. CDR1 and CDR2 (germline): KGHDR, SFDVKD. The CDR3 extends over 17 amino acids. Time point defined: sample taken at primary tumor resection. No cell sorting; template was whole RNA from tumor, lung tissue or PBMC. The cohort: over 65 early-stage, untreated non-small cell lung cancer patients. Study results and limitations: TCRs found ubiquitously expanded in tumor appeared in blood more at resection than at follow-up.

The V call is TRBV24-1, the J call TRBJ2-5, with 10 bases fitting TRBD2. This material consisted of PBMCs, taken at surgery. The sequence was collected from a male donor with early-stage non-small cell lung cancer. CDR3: CATSDLKRGGLQETQYF. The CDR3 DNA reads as TGTGCCACCAGTGATTTGAAGCGGGGGGGACTTCAAGAGACCCAGTACTTC.